The sequence of this TCR beta chain was determined in a study of cytomegalovirus exposure and HLA in healthy donors. From germline, CDR1 is MNHEY and CDR2 SVGAGI. The CDR3 is 14 amino acids. The ends were cut back, 2 bases at V and 8 bases at J, with 15 bases in the middle. The PCR had 60 Vbeta and 13 Jbeta primers. Assay used: immunoSEQ multiplex PCR; TCRdb lists only in-frame clones, some missing. Altogether 200,000 to 250,000 clones are present, under 90% being singletons, with the ten largest covering about 1.2%. The TCR comes from a human donor in good health. Sequencing was done on a sample of PBMCs. The chain carries TRBV6-5 and TRBJ1-2, with D possibly TRBD1 on 5 matching bases. The CDR3 DNA reads as TGTGCCAGCAGTTACGGGGTAGCGGGGCAGGGCTACACCTTC. It yields the protein CASSYGVAGQGYTF.